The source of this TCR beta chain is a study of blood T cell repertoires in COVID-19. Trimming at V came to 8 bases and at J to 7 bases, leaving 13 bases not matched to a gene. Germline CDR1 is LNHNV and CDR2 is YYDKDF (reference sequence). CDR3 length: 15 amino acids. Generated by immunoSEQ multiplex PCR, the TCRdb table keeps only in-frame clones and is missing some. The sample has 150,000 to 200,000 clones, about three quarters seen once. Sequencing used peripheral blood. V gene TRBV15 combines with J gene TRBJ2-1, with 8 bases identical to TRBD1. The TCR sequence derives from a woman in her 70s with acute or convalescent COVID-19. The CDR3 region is CATQLQDRGFNEQFF. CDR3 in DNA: TGTGCCACCCAGCTCCAAGACAGGGGTTTTAATGAGCAGTTCTTC.